These 32 T cell receptor beta chains were sequenced from one sample in a study of blood T cell repertoires in COVID-19. This table comes from immunoSEQ multiplex PCR, and its TCRdb copy is limited to in-frame clones, with some not included. This table has 95,000 to 100,000 clones, around 92% appearing once. Sequencing was carried out using peripheral blood. The receptors come from a man in his forties or fifties with active COVID-19.

V is TRBV7-3 and J is TRBJ2-1; D perhaps matches TRBD2 (5 bases). The CDR3 extends over 13 amino acids. From germline, CDR1 is SGHTA and CDR2 FQGTGA. V lost 5 bases and J 7 bases, leaving 12 bases between the germline ends. CDR3 sequence: CASSTYTGNEQFF. CDR3 in DNA: TGTGCCAGCAGCACATATACGGGGAATGAGCAGTTCTTC.

J is TRBJ2-5 and V is TRBV5-1; 10 positions agree with TRBD2. CDR1 and CDR2 from the germline V gene are SGHRS and YFSETQ. The CDR3 loop spans 16 amino acids. The J segment lost 3 bases and the V segment lost 0 bases, leaving 5 bases of the junction unmatched. This CDR3 is CASSLGYGTSEETQYF. CDR3 nucleotides: TGCGCCAGCAGCTTGGGCTACGGGACTAGCGAAGAGACCCAGTACTTC. Variable domain in full (rest from reference TRBV5-1 and TRBJ2-5): KAGVTQTPRYLIKTRGQQVTLSCSPISGHRSVSWYQQTPGQGLQFLFEYFSETQRNKGNFPGRFSGRQFSNSRSEMNVSTLELGDSALYLCASSLGYGTSEETQYFGPGTRLLVL.

The chain employs TRBV25-1 and TRBJ1-1, with D possibly matching TRBD1 (6 bases). This CDR3 comprises 14 residues. CDR1 and CDR2 from the germline V gene are MGHDK and SYGVNS. V lost 3 bases to trimming and J lost 5 bases, with 13 bases between them. CDR3 residues: CASSERGGGTEAFF. The CDR3 nucleotides are TGTGCCAGCAGTGAGCGTGGGGGCGGGACTGAAGCTTTCTTT.

The J gene is TRBJ1-5, the V gene TRBV28; D uncertain. The length of the CDR3 is 14 residues. The ends were cut back, 6 bases at V and 8 bases at J, with 17 bases in the middle. The germline gives CDR1 MDHEN, CDR2 SYDVKM. CDR3 residues: CASRSEGFDEPQHF. CDR3 nucleotides: TGTGCCAGCAGAAGTGAGGGTTTTGATGAGCCCCAGCATTTT.

The gene calls are TRBV3-1 (or the pseudogene TRBV3-2) and TRBJ2-2, with D maybe TRBD2 (6 bases). This CDR3 is built from 13 residues. V lost 3 bases and J lost 6, with 8 bases in between. Germline loops: CDR1 LGHDT, CDR2 YNNKEL (reference sequence). The CDR3 protein is CASSHPSAGELFF. As DNA, the CDR3 is TGTGCCAGCAGCCACCCTAGCGCCGGGGAGCTGTTTTTT.

The chain couples TRBV15 to TRBJ1-5, with TRBD1 matching over 7 bases. Germline CDR1 LNHNV, CDR2 YYDKDF (reference sequence). With V trimmed by 3 bases and J by 3 bases, 5 bases remained unmatched. The CDR3 runs 15 residues. CDR3 sequence reads: CATSSGTGVNQPQHF. Written as DNA, the CDR3 is TGTGCCACCAGCAGTGGTACAGGGGTCAATCAGCCCCAGCATTTT. The entire variable domain, with the rest obtained from reference TRBV15 and TRBJ1-5, is as follows: DAMVIQNPRYQVTQFGKPVTLSCSQTLNHNVMYWYQQKSSQAPKLLFHYYDKDFNNEADTPDNFQSRRPNTSFCFLDIRSPGLGDTAMYLCATSSGTGVNQPQHFGDGTRLSIL.

This clone was recorded only once. The chain employs TRBV10-3 and TRBJ2-1, with D possibly being TRBD1 (5 bases). This CDR3 region has 13 residues. V lost 8 bases, J lost 2 bases, and 10 bases lay in between. Germline V gene data show CDR1 as ENHRY and CDR2 as SYGVKD. The CDR3 coding sequence is TGTGCCATCGGGGCAGAAACCTACAATGAGCAGTTCTTC. As protein: CAIGAETYNEQFF.

A single count supports this clone. The chain has TRBV30 and TRBJ2-3; D is possibly TRBD1 (6 bases). V dropped 6 bases and J dropped 3 bases, with 10 bases sitting between them. Germline CDR1 is GTSNPN and CDR2 is SVGIG (reference sequence). The CDR3 is 12 residues long. CDR3 residues: CACAQGTDTQYF. The CDR3, as DNA: TGTGCCTGCGCACAGGGTACAGATACGCAGTATTTT.

The chain joins TRBV12-5 to TRBJ2-2; TRBD1 matches 8 bases. V shed 6 bases and J 4 bases; nucleotides not matched to a gene: 4. This CDR3 has 14 amino acids. Germline V lookup: CDR1 LGHNT, CDR2 FRNRAP. In DNA, the CDR3 is TGTGCTAGTGGGCGCGGACAGGGCACCGGGGAGCTGTTTTTT. It yields the protein CASGRGQGTGELFF.

The chain combines TRBV12-5 with TRBJ1-5, with a tentative D call TRBD1 (5 bases). The CDR3 has 14 amino acids. V lost 6 bases, J lost 7 bases, and 16 bases lay in between. The V gene's germline CDR1 is LGHNT and CDR2 FRNRAP. CDR3 protein: CASGRGRGRQPQHF. The DNA for the CDR3 is TGTGCTAGTGGGCGTGGGCGGGGGAGGCAGCCCCAGCATTTT.

The chain employs TRBV3-1 (or the pseudogene TRBV3-2) and TRBJ1-1; D unclear. Germline CDR1 reads LGHDT; CDR2 reads YNNKEL (reference sequence). This CDR3 is built from 12 residues. Trimming took 8 bases from V and 4 from J, leaving 11 bases between them. Written as DNA, the CDR3 is TGTGCCAGCGGGAGGACGGGCACTGAAGCTTTCTTT. Translation: CASGRTGTEAFF.

As regards this clone: At one boundary the junction diverges from the germline segment, which might be a read error. The chain joins TRBV30 to TRBJ2-4, with D possibly TRBD2 on 5 matching bases. From germline, CDR1 is GTSNPN and CDR2 SVGIG (reference sequence). The CDR3 is 12 amino acids. The CDR3 bases are TGTGCCGGGAGTCAGCGCCTAAACATTCAGTACTTC. Translated: CAGSQRLNIQYF.

This chain connects TRBV25-1 to TRBJ1-1; possibly TRBD1 for D (6 bases). The CDR3 consists of 14 residues. Germline CDR1 MGHDK, CDR2 SYGVNS. Trimming removed 4 bases at V and 4 bases at J, with 13 bases between. The CDR3 loop is CASSAYIRGTEAFF. The CDR3 DNA reads TGTGCCAGCAGTGCATATATCAGGGGCACTGAAGCTTTCTTT. Variable domain in full (rest from reference TRBV25-1 and TRBJ1-1): EADIYQTPRYLVIGTGKKITLECSQTMGHDKMYWYQQDPGMELHLIHYSYGVNSTEKGDLSSESTVSRIRTEHFPLTLESARPSHTSQYLCASSAYIRGTEAFFGQGTRLTVV.

The chain carries TRBV3-1 (or the pseudogene TRBV3-2) and TRBJ1-2; TRBD1 might be the D (5 bases). This CDR3 is built from 15 residues. Per the germline V gene, CDR1 is LGHDT and CDR2 is YNNKEL (reference sequence). Trimming removed 1 base from V and 4 bases from J, with 13 bases in between. The CDR3 DNA follows: TGTGCCAGCAGCCAAGGCATGGGGGGGACCTATGGCTACACCTTC. Protein product: CASSQGMGGTYGYTF.

The CDR3 loop reads CASGSTSGDYNEQFF. DNA of the CDR3: TGCGCCAGCGGGTCCACTAGCGGGGACTACAATGAGCAGTTCTTC. The chain is built from TRBV5-1 and TRBJ2-1; 10 bases are shared with TRBD2. This CDR3 has 15 amino acids. Trimming removed 7 bases from V and 3 bases from J; junction bases left unmatched: 7. Germline V CDR1 and CDR2: SGHRS, YFSETQ.

The chain uses TRBV19 and TRBJ2-3; possible D gene TRBD1, 5 bases. The V end lost 8 bases, the J end lost 2 bases, and 17 bases lay between the germline ends. Per germline, CDR1 LNHDA and CDR2 SQIVND (reference sequence). The CDR3 contains 15 residues. This CDR3 reads CASRNRQSPTDTQYF. Written as DNA, the CDR3 is TGTGCCAGTCGGAACCGACAGAGTCCCACAGATACGCAGTATTTT.

V gene TRBV5-1 combines with J gene TRBJ2-1; 7 bases line up with TRBD2. Germline CDR1 SGHRS, CDR2 YFSETQ. J lost 4 bases, V lost 3 bases, and 10 bases had no gene match. The CDR3 extends over 16 amino acids. Here the CDR3 reads CASSSWTSPDYNEQFF. CDR3 coding DNA: TGCGCCAGCAGCTCGTGGACTAGTCCGGATTACAATGAGCAGTTCTTC.

This chain links TRBV3-1 (or the pseudogene TRBV3-2) with TRBJ2-7; the match to TRBD2 covers 8 bases. From germline, CDR1 is LGHDT and CDR2 YNNKEL (reference sequence). The CDR3 runs 13 residues. V trimming: 7 bases; J trimming: 7 bases; junction bases outside the gene matches: 9. The DNA for the CDR3 is TGTGCCAGCACCCAGACAAGCGGGAGTGAGCAGTACTTC. Translated, it gives CASTQTSGSEQYF.

The chain uses TRBV10-3 and TRBJ2-3; 9 nucleotides line up with TRBD1. The length of the CDR3 is 14 residues. Germline V gene sequence: CDR1 ENHRY, CDR2 SYGVKD. Trimming cost V 9 bases and J 3 bases; bases outside gene matches: 7. CDR3 DNA: TGTGCCATGGGCCGGGACAGGGAAACAGATACGCAGTATTTT. It translates to CAMGRDRETDTQYF.

J is TRBJ2-1 and V is TRBV28; no reliable D call. CDR1 is MDHEN and CDR2 is SYDVKM in the germline V gene. V was cut by 6 bases and J by 3 bases, with 12 bases left in between. This CDR3 region has 14 residues. CDR3 in amino acids: CASSSFHNYNEQFF. The CDR3 nucleotides read TGTGCCAGCAGCTCATTCCACAACTACAATGAGCAGTTCTTC.

The rearrangement joins TRBV5-1 to TRBJ1-2, with TRBD1 as a possible D gene (6 bases). Germline V gene data show CDR1 as SGHRS and CDR2 as YFSETQ. The ends were cut back, 4 bases at V and 1 base at J, with 11 bases in the middle. The CDR3 is 14 amino acids. The CDR3 sequence is CASSAEDSNYGYTF. In DNA, the CDR3 is TGCGCCAGCAGCGCCGAGGACAGTAACTATGGCTACACCTTC.

This sequence joins TRBV5-1 and TRBJ2-7, with D possibly TRBD2 on 6 matching bases. Trimming stripped 3 bases from V and 3 bases from J, with 10 bases between. Germline V lookup: CDR1 SGHRS, CDR2 YFSETQ. The CDR3 totals 13 residues. The CDR3 DNA reads TGCGCCAGCAGCTCAGGCGGGGACTACGAGCAGTACTTC. Protein product: CASSSGGDYEQYF.

This clone was recorded a few times. The V and J genes are TRBV7-9 and TRBJ2-7; D uncertain. Per the germline V gene, CDR1 is SEHNR and CDR2 is FQNEAQ (reference sequence). The CDR3 extends over 12 amino acids. Deletions cut 3 bases from V and 5 bases from J, with 8 bases between. CDR3 amino acids: CASSFQVDEQYF. In nucleotides, the CDR3 is TGTGCCAGCAGCTTTCAGGTTGACGAGCAGTACTTC.

The V and J genes are TRBV19 and TRBJ2-7, with 7 nucleotides matching TRBD1. Germline CDR1 reads LNHDA; CDR2 reads SQIVND (reference sequence). The CDR3 totals 14 residues. V lost 4 bases and J lost 2; bases outside the gene matches: 5. The CDR3 DNA reads TGTGCCAGTAGTACTGGACAGGTACCCTACGAGCAGTACTTC. Residues: CASSTGQVPYEQYF.

The chain couples TRBV6-6 to TRBJ2-2; TRBD2 matches 11 bases. J was trimmed by 6 bases and V by 6 bases; bases with no gene match: 3. This CDR3 has 14 residues. CDR1 and CDR2 from the germline V gene are MNHNY and SVGAGI (reference sequence). DNA for the CDR3: TGTGCCAGCAGACTAGCGGGAGCGGCCGGGGAGCTGTTTTTT. Protein: CASRLAGAAGELFF.

The V and J genes are TRBV28 and TRBJ2-1, with 10 nucleotides matching TRBD2. The V gene's germline CDR1 is MDHEN and CDR2 SYDVKM. J gave up 8 bases and V 4 bases, and 11 bases lay outside the gene matches. The CDR3 contains 16 residues. CDR3 in amino acids: CASSSFWASGSHEQFF. Here the CDR3 DNA reads TGTGCCAGCAGTTCTTTTTGGGCTAGCGGGAGTCATGAGCAGTTCTTC.

The rearrangement joins TRBV29-1 to TRBJ1-4, with D unclear. Germline assignment: CDR1 SQVTM and CDR2 ANQGSEA. The CDR3 runs 11 residues. Deletions cut 7 bases from V and 8 bases from J, with 11 bases between. The CDR3 here is CSAYREEKLFF. CDR3 nucleotides: TGCAGCGCATACCGTGAGGAAAAACTGTTTTTT.

CDR3 sequence reads: CASSLAIGDEQYF. Here the CDR3 DNA reads TGTGCCAGCAGCTTAGCGATAGGGGACGAGCAGTACTTC. This rearrangement joins TRBV7-8 to TRBJ2-7; a possible D gene is TRBD1 (5 bases). The CDR3 totals 13 residues. Trimming removed 0 bases from V and 5 bases from J, with 8 bases in between. Germline V gives CDR1 SGHVS, CDR2 FQNEAQ.

V is TRBV2 and J is TRBJ1-5, with TRBD1 as a possible D gene (5 bases). V was shortened by 7 bases and J by 6 bases, with 22 bases between the two germline ends. The CDR3 extends over 16 amino acids. CDR1 is SNHLY, CDR2 FYNNEI, per germline. The CDR3 protein is CASKARGGIIGQPQHF. The CDR3 DNA is TGTGCCAGCAAGGCTCGGGGCGGGATAATCGGTCAGCCCCAGCATTTT. Using reference TRBV2 and TRBJ1-5 for the parts outside the CDR3, the full variable domain is EPEVTQTPSHQVTQMGQEVILRCVPISNHLYFYWYRQILGQKVEFLVSFYNNEISEKSEIFDDQFSVERPDGSNFTLKIRSTKLEDSAMYFCASKARGGIIGQPQHFGDGTRLSIL.

The chain is built from TRBV6-2 or TRBV6-3 and TRBJ1-3; D uncertain. Trimming took 2 bases from V and 2 from J, leaving 7 bases between them. CDR1 is MNHEY, CDR2 SVGEGT, per germline. The CDR3 sequence is 14 residues long. The CDR3 sequence: CASSYSVAGNTIYF. For the CDR3, the DNA is TGTGCCAGCAGTTACAGCGTGGCTGGAAACACCATATATTTT.

The chain recombines TRBV21-1 with TRBJ2-7; TRBD2, the table's D call, lacks a check against the DNA. TRBV21-1 is a listed pseudogene. CDR3 length equals 14 residues. CDR3 protein: CASSSRNSSYEQYF. The CDR3 DNA follows: TGTGCCAGCAGCTCCCGTAATAGCTCCTACGAGCAGTACTTC.

J is TRBJ2-7 and V is TRBV19; D is undetermined. Germline V gene sequence: CDR1 LNHDA, CDR2 SQIVND (reference sequence). Trimming cost V 5 bases and J 1 base, with 9 bases left between them. This CDR3 spans 13 amino acids. The CDR3 protein is CASSRRQSYEQYF. The DNA of the CDR3 is TGTGCCAGTAGTCGGCGGCAATCCTACGAGCAGTACTTC.